These T cell receptor beta chains were read from a single sample in a study of breast tumors, draining lymph nodes, adjacent tissues. TCRdb reanalysed the multiplex PCR reads using MiXCR and keeps one entry per CDR3 protein. This sample has roughly 70,000 distinct CDR3 sequences, with roughly two fifths found just once. The sample taken for sequencing was breast tumor tissue. Receptor source: a female donor with breast cancer. Some clones in this sample may be carry-over from other donors' samples. Each CDR3 is given with its conserved first and last residue. The D gene is left open where the match is weak. Clone sizes are given selectively: once, few, many, or a class where the clone is expanded.

CDR3aa	abundance	len	v_gene	d_gene
CAISEPSGLTDTQYF	NA	15	TRBV10-3	NA
CASSSDGQGNTEAFF	many	15	TRBV12-3/TRBV12-4	TRBD1
CASSSTLLEKLFFGSGTQYF	few	20	TRBV7-2	NA
CASSSGLGGGADEQFF	many	16	TRBV7-3	TRBD2
CASSRGGAGNTIYF	medium-sized	14	TRBV9	NA
CASSETGGLGNEQFF	many	15	TRBV7-3	TRBD1
CASSSRDRESQETQYF	many	16	TRBV12-3/TRBV12-4	TRBD1
CSVEGREGESTDTQYF	medium-sized	16	TRBV29-1	NA
CASSEGQENYVGYTF	NA	15	TRBV2	NA
CASSLVGGGSSYNEQFF	many	17	TRBV7-6	NA
CAIGQREKNNEQFF	many	14	TRBV10-3	TRBD2
CASSPWDSYEQYFGPGTEAFF	once	21	TRBV19	NA
CASSVVGDTQYF	many	12	TRBV10-2	NA
CASSRRAGGETQYF	many	14	TRBV12-3/TRBV12-4	TRBD2
CGSSEWRGEAEAFF	few	14	TRBV25-1	NA
CATSSGGVASGTEQYF	NA	16	TRBV15	TRBD2
CSARAGRSTDTQYF	NA	14	TRBV20-1	NA
CATSPWRFYQPQHF	many	14	TRBV15	NA
CASSLSGPPRPDTQYF	many	16	TRBV7-2	NA
CASSNGEGTSNSPLHF	NA	16	TRBV7-2	NA
CATLPGGITDTQYF	NA	14	TRBV24-1	TRBD2
CSVGGLTGELFF	NA	12	TRBV29-1	NA
CASSYDRGALHF	many	12	TRBV6-6	TRBD1
CASRPGLAGYNEQFF	many	15	TRBV6-2/TRBV6-3	TRBD2
CASSLEGTLPNEQFF	many	15	TRBV7-2	NA
CASSFTTQETQYF	many	13	TRBV5-1	NA
CASSQVGWHTEAFF	once	14	TRBV4-1	NA
CASSWTGTGGKLFF	once	14	TRBV5-6	TRBD1
CSALRAASTQPQHF	many	14	TRBV20-1	NA
CASSRQGKGYTF	many	12	TRBV3-1	TRBD1
CASSVSTAGYEQFF	many	14	TRBV6-1	TRBD2
CASSRAGTGVDEQFF	many	15	TRBV19	TRBD1
CASRLHGRQLLATNTGELFF	few	20	TRBV12-2	NA
CAWSVTGIYNEQFF	few	14	TRBV30	NA
CASSPLAGSSYEQYF	NA	15	TRBV5-1	TRBD2
CASSFPMRSSYNEQFF	many	16	TRBV11-2	NA
CASSALTGEGNEKLFF	many	16	TRBV9	TRBD1
CASSQVGDLKTQYF	many	14	TRBV3-1	NA
CASKEGEVTDTQYF	many	14	TRBV9	NA
CAINDFINFGYPF	NA	13	TRBV10-3	NA
CASSGGQGEYYGYTF	many	15	TRBV5-8	TRBD1
CSAMGIAGVRETQYF	many	15	TRBV20-1	TRBD2
CATSRVRASSSRRETQYF	NA	18	TRBV15	NA
CSARDRGRADTQYF	once	14	TRBV20-1	TRBD1
CAWIPQLGSGTGELFF	NA	16	TRBV30	TRBD2
CASSLGVAGGPHEQYF	NA	16	TRBV7-8	TRBD2
CASSLGGSYSEQFF	NA	14	TRBV11-2	NA
CASSIDYDQANTGELFF	once	17	TRBV19	NA
CASGSSARTDVGFF	NA	14	TRBV12-5	NA
CASSPNIGPDSNQPQHF	NA	17	TRBV7-6	NA
CASSPSGSLSNEQFF	many	15	TRBV3-1	TRBD2
CASSLKGGGYEQYF	NA	14	TRBV5-8	NA
CSARTRPHTDTQYF	many	14	TRBV20-1	NA
CASSSNTDTQYF	many	12	TRBV11-3	NA